This entry lists 30 T cell receptor beta chains sequenced from one sample in a study of CD8 T cells in ankylosing spondylitis. Study-level findings and limits: Roughly eight highly homologous variants made up a TCR beta motif that seemed to typify ankylosing spondylitis blood.

Which antigens these TCRs recognize remains unknown. TCRdb used MiXCR to reprocess the 5' RACE reads, holding one entry per CDR3 protein. The table has around 100,000 distinct CDR3 sequences, about 9% seen once. Sequencing input: blood, either unsorted or a sorted T cell fraction (not recorded which). These receptors all stem from a male donor with ankylosing spondylitis.

The chain uses TRBV10-3 and TRBJ2-5; TRBD2 matches 10 bases. In germline, CDR1 is ENHRY, CDR2 SYGVKD. J was trimmed by 9 bases and V by 6 bases; bases with no gene match: 31. The CDR3 has 21 amino acids. DNA of the CDR3: TGTGCCATCAGCTCGGAGGATGCCATCAGTTATCCCGGACTAGCGGTGACGGCCCAGTACTTC. Translation: CAISSEDAISYPGLAVTAQYF.

CDR3 sequence reads: CAWSVKAGNQPQHF. The CDR3 region has the DNA TGTGCCTGGAGTGTAAAGGCCGGTAATCAGCCCCAGCATTTT. The J gene is TRBJ1-5, the V gene TRBV30; D is undetermined. CDR1 GTSNPN and CDR2 SVGIG come from the germline V gene (reference sequence). CDR3 length: 14 amino acids. V was clipped by 0 bases and J by 4 bases, with 10 bases between them.

Only a few counts were recorded for this clonotype. This chain joins TRBV3-1 and TRBJ1-1; TRBD1 matches at 10 bases. Germline trimming cut 2 bases from V and 5 bases from J; bases unmatched to any gene: 5. Germline V gene lookup returns CDR1 LGHDT and CDR2 YNNKEL (reference sequence). The CDR3 consists of 15 residues. The CDR3 sequence is CASSQRQGAWTEAFF. The CDR3 DNA is TGTGCCAGCAGCCAAAGACAGGGGGCTTGGACTGAAGCTTTCTTT.

This chain connects TRBV7-6 to TRBJ2-3, with D possibly TRBD2 on 7 matching bases. The CDR3 loop spans 16 amino acids. V gave up 2 bases and J gave up 0 bases, with 12 bases separating them. Germline CDR1 and CDR2: SGHVS and FNYEAQ. CDR3 in DNA: TGTGCCAGCAGCTTATCGGGCGGGGGCAGCACAGATACGCAGTATTTT. Translating gives CASSLSGGGSTDTQYF.

This clonotype was seen more than once but under ten times. This chain joins TRBV27 and TRBJ2-7; 8 bases agree with TRBD2. The V gene end was trimmed by 5 bases and the J gene end by 4 bases; junction bases not matched to a gene: 7. The CDR3 is 14 amino acids. Germline V gene data show CDR1 as MNHEY and CDR2 as SMNVEV (reference sequence). The CDR3 spells CASSHGLAVYEQYF. The CDR3 DNA follows: TGTGCCAGCAGTCACGGACTAGCAGTATACGAGCAGTACTTC.

This clonotype occurred many times. The chain couples TRBV27 to TRBJ2-5; TRBD1 agrees at 10 bases. Germline-derived CDR1 and CDR2 are MNHEY and SMNVEV (reference sequence). The CDR3 runs 17 residues. With 2 bases clipped from V and 5 bases from J, the junction kept 11 bases outside the gene matches. The CDR3 loop is CASSLSSRQGAWETQYF. In nucleotides, the CDR3 is TGTGCCAGCAGTTTAAGTTCGCGACAGGGGGCTTGGGAGACCCAGTACTTC.

Ten or more counts support this clonotype. The V and J genes are TRBV7-2 and TRBJ2-7; no reliable D call. Germline V CDR1 and CDR2: SGHTA, FQGNSA. Trimming removed 5 bases at V and 6 bases at J, with 14 bases between. The CDR3 totals 13 residues. The CDR3 sequence is CASSLSSATEQYV. CDR3 coding DNA: TGTGCCAGCAGCCTGTCCTCGGCTACCGAGCAGTACGTC.

This clonotype was detected ten times or more. The chain joins TRBV20-1 to TRBJ2-7; maybe TRBD1 (5 bases). The CDR3 loop spans 11 amino acids. The germline CDR1 and CDR2 sequences are DFQATT and SNEGSKA (reference sequence). With 6 bases removed from V and 4 bases from J, the gap between germline ends came to 10 bases. The CDR3 loop reads CSAFRAYEQYV. The CDR3 DNA reads TGCAGTGCCTTCAGGGCTTACGAGCAGTACGTC.

The rearrangement links TRBV30 to TRBJ2-7; D not certain. Trimming left V 0 bases short and J 7 bases short, with 7 bases between. Looked up from germline, CDR1 is GTSNPN and CDR2 is SVGIG (reference sequence). This CDR3 is 11 amino acids long. The CDR3 region is CAWSVAEEQYV. CDR3 sequence (DNA): TGTGCCTGGAGTGTGGCTGAAGAGCAGTACGTC.

The CDR3 nucleotides are TGCAGCGCCTACCCCGGTAAGAAGATTCTGAACACTGAAGCTTTCTTT. Encoded protein: CSAYPGKKILNTEAFF. The V gene is TRBV29-1, the J gene TRBJ1-1; D remains ambiguous. Germline V gene sequence: CDR1 SQVTM, CDR2 ANQGSEA. Between the trimmed V and J ends, which lost 7 bases and 0 bases, there was a span of 21 bases. This CDR3 region has 16 residues.

The chain links TRBV2 to TRBJ2-5; TRBD2 matches 7 bases. J was trimmed by 0 bases and V by 7 bases; bases with no gene match: 5. This CDR3 is built from 14 residues. CDR1 and CDR2 (germline): SNHLY, FYNNEI. CDR3 in DNA: TGTGCCAGCAACGGCGGGAGAAACCAAGAGACCCAGTACTTC. Encoded protein: CASNGGRNQETQYF.

V and J are TRBV6-1 and TRBJ2-7; 7 nucleotides line up with TRBD1. Germline V CDR1 and CDR2: MNHNS, SASEGT. The trim removed 2 bases at V and 6 bases at J, leaving 4 bases unmatched. The CDR3 has 13 residues. The CDR3 sequence: CASSETGESEQYV. The CDR3 nucleotides are TGTGCCAGCAGTGAAACAGGGGAAAGCGAGCAGTACGTC.

This clonotype was recorded at least ten times. The chain carries TRBV24-1 and TRBJ2-3; D is undetermined. Germline CDR1 is KGHDR and CDR2 is SFDVKD. The ends were cut back, 5 bases at V and 0 bases at J, with 11 bases in the middle. The CDR3 runs 15 residues. The CDR3 here is CATSAGPFSTDTQYF. The CDR3 nucleotides are TGTGCCACCAGTGCTGGACCCTTTAGCACAGATACGCAGTATTTT.

This chain joins TRBV15 and TRBJ2-3, with 7 bases matching TRBD2. Germline V gene data show CDR1 as LNHNV and CDR2 as YYDKDF (reference sequence). V lost 1 base, J lost 4 bases, and 2 bases stayed unmatched. The CDR3 totals 14 residues. The CDR3: CATSRAGRPDTQYF. DNA of the CDR3: TGTGCCACCAGCAGAGCCGGGAGGCCAGATACGCAGTATTTT.

This clonotype was detected only a few times. The chain recombines TRBV27 with TRBJ2-1; D may be TRBD1 (6 bases). Trimming removed 2 bases from V and 4 bases from J, with 18 bases in between. The CDR3 totals 17 residues. Germline V gene sequence: CDR1 MNHEY, CDR2 SMNVEV (reference sequence). CDR3 bases: TGTGCCAGCAGTTTAGCCTTTGGACAGACTGAATACAATGAGCAGTTCTTC. Protein product: CASSLAFGQTEYNEQFF.

This clonotype was counted a few times. The V gene is TRBV29-1, the J gene TRBJ2-1; D is undetermined. The CDR3 sequence is 11 residues long. Between the trimmed V and J ends, which lost 7 bases and 8 bases, there was a span of 12 bases. Germline assignment: CDR1 SQVTM and CDR2 ANQGSEA. The CDR3 protein is CSAQYIDEQFF. Here the CDR3 DNA reads TGCAGCGCCCAATACATAGATGAGCAGTTCTTC.

Only a few counts were recorded for this clonotype. The chain links TRBV10-3 to TRBJ2-3; the D gene could be TRBD1 or TRBD2 (5 bases each). Germline values: CDR1 ENHRY, CDR2 SYGVKD. The V and J ends lost 3 bases and 1 base respectively, with 17 bases between them. The CDR3 is made up of 17 amino acids. The CDR3 sequence: CAISEPRGPSGTDTQYF. CDR3 in DNA: TGTGCCATCAGTGAACCGAGGGGCCCGTCCGGCACAGATACGCAGTATTTT.

The V gene is TRBV7-6, the J gene TRBJ2-7; 8 bases agree with TRBD2. Germline CDR1 is SGHVS and CDR2 is FNYEAQ. This CDR3 contains 15 residues. V lost 5 bases, J lost 3 bases, and 9 bases stayed unmatched. Here the CDR3 DNA reads TGTGCCAGCAGCCCCGGGGGGGGCGCCGGCTACGAGCAGTACTTC. The encoded protein is CASSPGGGAGYEQYF.

Of note for this clonotype: A much larger clone lies a single base off, so this may be a read error. The chain carries TRBV7-9 and TRBJ1-2; no firm D call. Trimming took 1 base from V and 8 from J, leaving 11 bases between them. This CDR3 has 13 amino acids. CDR1 is SEHNR, CDR2 FQNEAQ, per germline (reference sequence). The CDR3 is CASSLGVLGGYTF. DNA for the CDR3: TGTGCCAGCAGCTTAGGTGTACTTGGAGGCTACACCTTC.

This clonotype was picked up many times. The rearrangement joins TRBV7-6 to TRBJ2-1; TRBD2 matches at 7 bases. The CDR3 is 15 amino acids. Losses at the gene ends were 2 bases for V and 0 bases for J; bases not matched to a gene: 1. Germline V gives CDR1 SGHVS, CDR2 FNYEAQ. The CDR3 sequence: CASSLSSGSYNEQFF. DNA for the CDR3: TGTGCCAGCAGCTTATCTAGCGGCTCCTACAATGAGCAGTTCTTC.

This clonotype was seen repeatedly, ten times or more. V gene TRBV5-1 combines with J gene TRBJ2-3; 8 bases are a match to TRBD2. In germline, CDR1 is SGHRS, CDR2 YFSETQ. The CDR3 is 15 amino acids. The V segment lost 6 bases and the J segment 5 bases; nucleotides outside the gene matches: 11. Here the CDR3 DNA reads TGCGCCAGCACCGAGCGGGAGTGGGATAGAGATACGCAGTATTTT. Protein product: CASTEREWDRDTQYF. The variable domain in full, with the rest retrieved from reference TRBV5-1 and TRBJ2-3, is KAGVTQTPRYLIKTRGQQVTLSCSPISGHRSVSWYQQTPGQGLQFLFEYFSETQRNKGNFPGRFSGRQFSNSRSEMNVSTLELGDSALYLCASTEREWDRDTQYFGPGTRLTVL.

There are many counts of this clonotype. V gene TRBV24-1 combines with J gene TRBJ2-2; D remains ambiguous. Germline CDR1 and CDR2: KGHDR and SFDVKD. With 4 bases removed from V and 3 bases from J, the gap between germline ends came to 8 bases. The CDR3 is 14 amino acids. The CDR3 sequence is CATSENQYTGELFF. CDR3 coding DNA: TGTGCCACCAGTGAGAACCAATACACCGGGGAGCTGTTTTTT.

This clonotype was counted between two and nine times. This sequence joins TRBV6-4 and TRBJ2-3; either TRBD1 or TRBD2 may supply D (6 bases each). The V end was cut by 0 bases, the J end by 3 bases, with 13 bases between. Per the germline V gene, CDR1 is MRHNA and CDR2 is SNTAGT. CDR3 length: 16 amino acids. CDR3 sequence: CASSDSAGEDTDTQYF. The CDR3, as DNA: TGTGCCAGCAGTGACTCGGCAGGGGAGGATACAGATACGCAGTATTTT.

This clonotype was found many times. The V gene is TRBV29-1, the J gene TRBJ2-1; a possible D gene is TRBD2 (6 bases). Trimming took 2 bases from V and 0 from J, leaving 14 bases between them. The V gene's germline CDR1 is SQVTM and CDR2 ANQGSEA. There are 16 residues in the CDR3. CDR3 region: CSVENPTRSSYNEQFF. The CDR3 DNA is TGCAGCGTTGAAAATCCGACTAGGAGCTCCTACAATGAGCAGTTCTTC.

This clonotype was seen many times. The chain links TRBV20-1 to TRBJ1-2, with D unclear. The CDR3 extends over 12 amino acids. Trimming stripped 4 bases from V and 8 bases from J, with 14 bases between. CDR1 and CDR2 (germline): DFQATT, SNEGSKA (reference sequence). CDR3 sequence: CSAIGRWEGYTF. CDR3 in DNA: TGCAGTGCTATTGGCAGGTGGGAAGGCTACACCTTC.

This chain uses TRBV2 with TRBJ2-2, with TRBD2 identical over 8 bases. Trimming removed 7 bases from V and 4 bases from J; junction bases left unmatched: 8. The CDR3 extends over 15 amino acids. Germline V gene sequence: CDR1 SNHLY, CDR2 FYNNEI. CDR3 DNA: TGTGCCAGCACCCCCCTCGGGGGGGCCACCGGGGAGCTGTTTTTT. This sequence encodes CASTPLGGATGELFF.

This clonotype has ten or more counts. The chain has TRBV27 and TRBJ2-1, with D maybe TRBD2 (5 bases). The germline V gene encodes CDR1 MNHEY and CDR2 SMNVEV (reference sequence). Between the trimmed V and J ends, which lost 5 bases and 9 bases, there was a span of 11 bases. There are 12 residues in the CDR3. The DNA for the CDR3 is TGTGCCAGCAGTCGCCCCGGAGGTGAGCAGTTCTTC. Encoded protein: CASSRPGGEQFF.

This chain's CDR3 is CASSPGVGGANVLTF. In DNA, the CDR3 is TGCGCCAGCAGCCCCGGGGTCGGGGGGGCCAACGTCCTGACTTTC. The chain has TRBV5-1 and TRBJ2-6; a possible D gene is TRBD2 (5 bases). This CDR3 has 15 residues. The V gene's germline CDR1 is SGHRS and CDR2 YFSETQ. V lost 4 bases and J lost 4, with 12 bases in between.

There are many counts of this clonotype. The rearrangement joins TRBV10-3 to TRBJ2-1; D unclear. V shed 8 bases and J shed 6 bases, with 11 bases lying between them. This CDR3 has 12 amino acids. Germline CDR1 and CDR2: ENHRY and SYGVKD. CDR3 residues: CAIGLAPNEQFF. The CDR3 nucleotides are TGTGCCATCGGTTTAGCTCCCAATGAGCAGTTCTTC.

The CDR3 region is CASSYERERTYNEQFF. The CDR3 DNA reads TGTGCCAGCAGTTACGAGAGGGAGCGGACCTACAATGAGCAGTTCTTC. V gene TRBV6-5 combines with J gene TRBJ2-1; D possibly corresponds to TRBD2 (5 bases). V lost 2 bases to trimming and J lost 2 bases, with 13 bases between them. The germline V gene has CDR1 MNHEY and CDR2 SVGAGI. This CDR3 spans 16 amino acids.